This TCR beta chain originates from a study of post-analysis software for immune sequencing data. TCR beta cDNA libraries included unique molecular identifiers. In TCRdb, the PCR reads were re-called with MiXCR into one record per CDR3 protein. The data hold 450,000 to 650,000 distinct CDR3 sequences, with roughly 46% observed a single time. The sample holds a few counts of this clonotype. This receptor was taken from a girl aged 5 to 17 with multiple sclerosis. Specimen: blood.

Here the CDR3 reads CASSFRDKGHEQYF. DNA of the CDR3: TGTGCCAGCAGTTTCAGGGACAAGGGACACGAGCAGTACTTC. The chain employs TRBV12-3 or TRBV12-4 and TRBJ2-7, with D possibly being TRBD1 (6 bases). Trimming stripped 3 bases from V and 5 bases from J, with 14 bases between. CDR3 size: 14 residues.